This TCR beta chain emerged from a study of cytomegalovirus exposure and HLA in healthy donors. Study information: The same platform was used for the 90 to 150 validation repertoires as for the roughly 670 first-cohort repertoires, as reported in a later analysis. Study-wide findings and caveats: Diagnosis of cytomegalovirus status made by the classifier reportedly showed high specificity and sensitivity. Rare TCR sequences dominated, though some public TCRs recurred in many donors.

This clone was found once. No antigen is known for it. Some clones are missing from TCRdb's copy, which holds only in-frame ones; the method was immunoSEQ multiplex PCR. The profile covers 150,000 to 200,000 clones, with roughly 86% appearing a single time and around 7.2% taken by the ten largest. Specimen: PBMCs. This clonotype was obtained from a man aged 30 to 39 in good health and CMV-seropositive.

The CDR3 DNA is TGCGCCAGCAGTCAGACAGGTGGTTCCCAAGAGACCCAGTACTTC. This sequence encodes CASSQTGGSQETQYF. The rearrangement joins TRBV4-3 to TRBJ2-5; perhaps TRBD1 as D (6 bases). V was shortened by 6 bases and J by 1 base, with 15 bases between the two germline ends. From germline, CDR1 is LGHNA and CDR2 YSLEER. CDR3 length equals 15 residues.